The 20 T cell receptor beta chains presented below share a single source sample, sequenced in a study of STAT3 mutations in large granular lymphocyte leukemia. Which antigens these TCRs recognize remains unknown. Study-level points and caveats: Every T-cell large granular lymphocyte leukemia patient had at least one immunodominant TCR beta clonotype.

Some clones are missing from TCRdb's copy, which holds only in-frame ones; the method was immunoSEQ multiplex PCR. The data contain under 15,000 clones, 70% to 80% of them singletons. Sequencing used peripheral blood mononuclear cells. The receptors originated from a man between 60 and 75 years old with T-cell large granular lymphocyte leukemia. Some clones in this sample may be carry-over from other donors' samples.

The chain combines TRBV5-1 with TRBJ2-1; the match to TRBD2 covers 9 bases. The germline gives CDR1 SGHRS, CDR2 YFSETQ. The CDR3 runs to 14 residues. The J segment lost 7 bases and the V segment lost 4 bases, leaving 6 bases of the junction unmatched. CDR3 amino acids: CASSGTSLRNEQFF. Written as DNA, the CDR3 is TGCGCCAGCAGCGGGACTAGCCTTAGAAATGAGCAGTTCTTC.

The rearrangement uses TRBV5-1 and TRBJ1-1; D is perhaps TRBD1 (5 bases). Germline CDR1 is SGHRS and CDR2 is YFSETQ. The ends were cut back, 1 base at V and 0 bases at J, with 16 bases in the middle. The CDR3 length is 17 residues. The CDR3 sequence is CASSLNPPTGVNTEAFF. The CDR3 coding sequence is TGCGCCAGCAGCTTGAATCCCCCCACAGGAGTGAACACTGAAGCTTTCTTT.

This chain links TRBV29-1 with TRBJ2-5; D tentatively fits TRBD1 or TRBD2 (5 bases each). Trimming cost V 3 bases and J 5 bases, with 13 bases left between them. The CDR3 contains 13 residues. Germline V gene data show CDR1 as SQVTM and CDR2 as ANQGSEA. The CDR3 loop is CSVDPGAGETQYF. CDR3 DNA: TGCAGCGTTGACCCCGGGGCCGGGGAGACCCAGTACTTC. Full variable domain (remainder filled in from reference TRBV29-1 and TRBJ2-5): SAVISQKPSRDICQRGTSLTIQCQVDSQVTMMFWYRQQPGQSLTLIATANQGSEATYESGFVIDKFPISRPNLTFSTLTVSNMSPEDSSIYLCSVDPGAGETQYFGPGTRLLVL.

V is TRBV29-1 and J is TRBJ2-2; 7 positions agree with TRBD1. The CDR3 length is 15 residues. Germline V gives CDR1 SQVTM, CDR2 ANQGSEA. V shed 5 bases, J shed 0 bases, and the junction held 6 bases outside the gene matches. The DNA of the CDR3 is TGCAGCGTTTTACGGGACAGCACGAACACCGGGGAGCTGTTTTTT. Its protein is CSVLRDSTNTGELFF.

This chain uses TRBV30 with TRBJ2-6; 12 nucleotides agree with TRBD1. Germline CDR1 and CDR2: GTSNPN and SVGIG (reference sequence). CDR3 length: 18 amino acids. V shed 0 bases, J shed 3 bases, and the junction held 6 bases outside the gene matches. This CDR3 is CAWSVRGTGGIGANVLTF. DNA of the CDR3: TGTGCCTGGAGTGTAAGGGGGACAGGGGGCATTGGGGCCAACGTCCTGACTTTC. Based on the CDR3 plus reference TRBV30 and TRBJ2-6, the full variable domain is SQTIHQWPATLVQPVGSPLSLECTVEGTSNPNLYWYRQAAGRGLQLLFYSVGIGQISSEVPQNLSASRPQDRQFILSSKKLLLSDSGFYLCAWSVRGTGGIGANVLTFGAGSRLTVL.

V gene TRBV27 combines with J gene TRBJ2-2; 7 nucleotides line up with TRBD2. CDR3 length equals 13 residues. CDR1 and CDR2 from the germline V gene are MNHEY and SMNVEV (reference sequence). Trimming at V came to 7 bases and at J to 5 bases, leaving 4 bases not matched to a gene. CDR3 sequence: CASTAGVTGELFF. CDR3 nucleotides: TGTGCCAGCACGGCGGGAGTAACCGGGGAGCTGTTTTTT.

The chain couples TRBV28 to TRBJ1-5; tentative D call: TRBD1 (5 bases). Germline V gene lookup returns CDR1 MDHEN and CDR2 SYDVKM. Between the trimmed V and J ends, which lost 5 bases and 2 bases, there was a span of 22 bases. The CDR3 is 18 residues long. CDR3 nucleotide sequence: TGTGCCAGCAGTCCAGTCGTCGTCAGGGAGGTCGGCAATCAGCCCCAGCATTTT. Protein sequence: CASSPVVVREVGNQPQHF.

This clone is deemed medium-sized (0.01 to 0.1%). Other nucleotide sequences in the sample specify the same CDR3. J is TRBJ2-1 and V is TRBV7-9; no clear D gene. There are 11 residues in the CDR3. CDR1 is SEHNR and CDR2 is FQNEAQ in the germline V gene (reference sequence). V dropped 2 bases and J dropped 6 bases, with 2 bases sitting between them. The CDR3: CASSLTNEQFF. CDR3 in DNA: TGTGCCAGCAGCTTAACCAATGAGCAGTTCTTC.

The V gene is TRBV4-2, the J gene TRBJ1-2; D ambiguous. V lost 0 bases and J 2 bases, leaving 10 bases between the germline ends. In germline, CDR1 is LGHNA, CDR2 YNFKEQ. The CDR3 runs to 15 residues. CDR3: CASSQEGQRNYGYTF. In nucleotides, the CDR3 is TGTGCCAGCAGCCAAGAAGGCCAGAGAAACTATGGCTACACCTTC.

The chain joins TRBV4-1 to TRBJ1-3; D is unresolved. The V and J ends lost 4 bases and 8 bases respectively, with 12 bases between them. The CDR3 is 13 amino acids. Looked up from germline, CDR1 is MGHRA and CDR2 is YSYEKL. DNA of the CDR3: TGCGCCAGCAGCCTAACCCCGGGATACACCATATATTTT. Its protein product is CASSLTPGYTIYF.

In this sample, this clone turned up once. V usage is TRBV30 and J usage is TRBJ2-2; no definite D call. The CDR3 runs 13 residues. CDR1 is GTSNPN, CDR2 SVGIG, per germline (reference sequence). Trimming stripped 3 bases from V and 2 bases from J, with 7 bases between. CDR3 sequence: CAWSGRNTGELFF. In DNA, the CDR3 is TGTGCCTGGAGCGGACGAAACACCGGGGAGCTGTTTTTT.

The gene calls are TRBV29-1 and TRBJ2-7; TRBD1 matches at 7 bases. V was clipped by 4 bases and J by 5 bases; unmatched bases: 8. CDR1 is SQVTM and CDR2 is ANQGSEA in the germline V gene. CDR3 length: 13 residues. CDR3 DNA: TGCAGCGTTGGGCCGGGACAGATCCACGAGCAGTACTTC. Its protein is CSVGPGQIHEQYF.

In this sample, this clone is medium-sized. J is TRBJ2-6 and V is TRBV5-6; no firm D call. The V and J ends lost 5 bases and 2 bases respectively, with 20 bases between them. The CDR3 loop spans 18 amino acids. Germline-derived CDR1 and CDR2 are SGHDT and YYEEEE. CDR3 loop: CASSRGIGPWAGANVLTF. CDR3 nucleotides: TGTGCCAGCAGTCGTGGTATAGGACCATGGGCTGGGGCCAACGTCCTGACTTTC.

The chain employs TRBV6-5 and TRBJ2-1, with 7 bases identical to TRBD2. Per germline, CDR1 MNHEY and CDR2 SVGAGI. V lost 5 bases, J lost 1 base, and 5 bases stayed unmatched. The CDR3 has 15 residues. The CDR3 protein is CASSGGGISYNEQFF. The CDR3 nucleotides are TGTGCCAGCAGTGGGGGGGGGATTTCCTACAATGAGCAGTTCTTC.

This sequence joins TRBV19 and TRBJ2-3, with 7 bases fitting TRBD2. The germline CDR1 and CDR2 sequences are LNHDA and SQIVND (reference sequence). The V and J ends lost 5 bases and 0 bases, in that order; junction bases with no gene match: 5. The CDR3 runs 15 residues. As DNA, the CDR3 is TGTGCCAGTAGTGCCCGGACTAGAAGCACAGATACGCAGTATTTT. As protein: CASSARTRSTDTQYF.

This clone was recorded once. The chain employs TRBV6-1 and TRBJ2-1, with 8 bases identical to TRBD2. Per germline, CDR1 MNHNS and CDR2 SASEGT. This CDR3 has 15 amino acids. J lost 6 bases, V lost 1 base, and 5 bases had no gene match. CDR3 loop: CASSEGLAGRNEQFF. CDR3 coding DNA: TGTGCCAGCAGTGAAGGGCTAGCGGGCCGCAATGAGCAGTTCTTC.

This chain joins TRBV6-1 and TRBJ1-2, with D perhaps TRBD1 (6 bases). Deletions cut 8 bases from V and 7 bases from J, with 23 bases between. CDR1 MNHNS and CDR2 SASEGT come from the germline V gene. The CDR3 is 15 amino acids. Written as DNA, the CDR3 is TGTGCCAGCGTGGGTTCGGGGGGCATCAAAACTGGCTACACCTTC. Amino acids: CASVGSGGIKTGYTF.

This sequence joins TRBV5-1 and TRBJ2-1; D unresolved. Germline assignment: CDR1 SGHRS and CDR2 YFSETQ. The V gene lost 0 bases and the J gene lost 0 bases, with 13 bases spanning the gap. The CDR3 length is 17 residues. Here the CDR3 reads CASSLGGELSSYNEQFF. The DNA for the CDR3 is TGCGCCAGCAGCTTGGGTGGGGAACTCAGCTCCTACAATGAGCAGTTCTTC.

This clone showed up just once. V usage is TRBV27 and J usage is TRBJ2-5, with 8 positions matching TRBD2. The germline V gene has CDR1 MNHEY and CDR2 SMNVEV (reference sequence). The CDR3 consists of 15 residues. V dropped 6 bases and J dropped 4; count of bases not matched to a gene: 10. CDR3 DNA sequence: TGTGCCAGCAGCCCTTCGGGACTAGGGGGAGAGACCCAGTACTTC. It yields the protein CASSPSGLGGETQYF.

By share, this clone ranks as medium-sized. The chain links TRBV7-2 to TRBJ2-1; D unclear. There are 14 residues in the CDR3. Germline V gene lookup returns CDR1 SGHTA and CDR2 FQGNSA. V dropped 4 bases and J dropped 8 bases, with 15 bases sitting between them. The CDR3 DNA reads TGTGCCAGCAGCTCGGTGGGAATGAGCGATGAGCAGTTCTTC. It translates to CASSSVGMSDEQFF.